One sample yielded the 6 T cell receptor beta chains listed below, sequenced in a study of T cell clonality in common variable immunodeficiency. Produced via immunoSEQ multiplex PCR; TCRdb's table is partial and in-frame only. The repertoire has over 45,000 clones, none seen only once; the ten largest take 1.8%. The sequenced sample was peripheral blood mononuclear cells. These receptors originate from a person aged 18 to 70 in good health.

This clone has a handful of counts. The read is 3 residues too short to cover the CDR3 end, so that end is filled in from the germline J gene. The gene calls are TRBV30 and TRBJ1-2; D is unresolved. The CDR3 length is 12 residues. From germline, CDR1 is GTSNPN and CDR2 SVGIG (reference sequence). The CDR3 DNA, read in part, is TGTGCCTGGAGTGAGGTGGCAGATACC. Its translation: CAWSEVADT. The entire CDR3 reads CAWSEVADTYTF.

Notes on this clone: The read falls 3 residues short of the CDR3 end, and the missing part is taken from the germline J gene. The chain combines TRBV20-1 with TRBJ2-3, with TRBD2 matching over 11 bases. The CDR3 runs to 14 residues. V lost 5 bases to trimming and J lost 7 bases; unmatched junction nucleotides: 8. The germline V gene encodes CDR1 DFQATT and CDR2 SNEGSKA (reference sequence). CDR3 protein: CSAVVAGGPNTQYF. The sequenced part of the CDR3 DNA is TGCAGTGCTGTAGTAGCGGGAGGGCCGAATACG.

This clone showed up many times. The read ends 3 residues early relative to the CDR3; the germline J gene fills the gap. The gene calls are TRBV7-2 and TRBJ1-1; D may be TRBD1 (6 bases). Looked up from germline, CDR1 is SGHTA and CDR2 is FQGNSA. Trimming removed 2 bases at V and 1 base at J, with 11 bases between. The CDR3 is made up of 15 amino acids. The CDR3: CASSLLRGANTEAFF. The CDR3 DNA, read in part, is TGTGCCAGCAGCTTACTTCGGGGGGCGAACACTGAA. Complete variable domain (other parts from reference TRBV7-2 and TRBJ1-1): GAGVSQSPSNKVTEKGKDVELRCDPISGHTALYWYRQSLGQGLEFLIYFQGNSAPDKSGLPSDRFSAERTGGSVSTLTIQRTQQEDSAVYLCASSLLRGANTEAFFGQGTRLTVV.

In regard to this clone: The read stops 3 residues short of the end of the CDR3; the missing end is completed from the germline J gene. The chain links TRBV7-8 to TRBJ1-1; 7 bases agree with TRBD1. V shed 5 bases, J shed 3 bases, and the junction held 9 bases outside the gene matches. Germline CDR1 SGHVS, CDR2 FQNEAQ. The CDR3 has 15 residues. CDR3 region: CASSHTGTADTEAFF. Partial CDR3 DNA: TGTGCCAGCAGCCATACCGGGACAGCCGACACTGAA.

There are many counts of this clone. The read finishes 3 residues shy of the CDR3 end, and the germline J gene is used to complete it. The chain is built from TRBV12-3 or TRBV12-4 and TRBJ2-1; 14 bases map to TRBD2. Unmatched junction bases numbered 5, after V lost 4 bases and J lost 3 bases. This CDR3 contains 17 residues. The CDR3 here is CASSSGTSGRNYNEQFF. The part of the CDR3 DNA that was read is TGTGCCAGCAGTTCGGGGACTAGCGGGAGAAACTACAATGAG.

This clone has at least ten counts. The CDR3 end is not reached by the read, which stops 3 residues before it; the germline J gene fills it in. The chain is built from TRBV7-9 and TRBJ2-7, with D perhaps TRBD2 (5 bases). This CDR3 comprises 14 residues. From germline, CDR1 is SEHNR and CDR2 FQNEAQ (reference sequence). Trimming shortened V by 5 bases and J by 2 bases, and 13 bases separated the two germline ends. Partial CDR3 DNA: TGTGCCAGCAGCGAGGGTTTTGGAACCTACGAG. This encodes CASSEGFGTYE. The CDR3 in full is CASSEGFGTYEQYF. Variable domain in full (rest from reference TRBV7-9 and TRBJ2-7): DTGVSQNPRHKITKRGQNVTFRCDPISEHNRLYWYRQTLGQGPEFLTYFQNEAQLEKSRLLSDRFSAERPKGSFSTLEIQRTEQGDSAMYLCASSEGFGTYEQYFGPGTRLTVT.